The 7 T cell receptor beta chains below all came from one sample that was sequenced in a study of beta chain features in type 1 diabetes. Of the isolated RNA, all was reverse transcribed, and so the sequenced material was expressed TCRB transcripts. Using immunoSEQ multiplex PCR, the repertoire was profiled, and TCRdb retains in-frame clones only, with some absent. The sample includes about 130,000 clones, about a tenth of them seen just once. The specimen sequenced was central memory CD4+ T cells from blood. These receptors all stem from a man aged 18 to 30 in good health.

The chain joins TRBV7-9 to TRBJ1-4, with 7 positions matching TRBD1. Germline trimming cut 2 bases from V and 1 base from J; bases unmatched to any gene: 4. The germline V gene encodes CDR1 SEHNR and CDR2 FQNEAQ (reference sequence). The length of the CDR3 is 16 residues. The CDR3 is CASSLYRGVTNEKLFF. The CDR3 nucleotides read TGTGCCAGCAGCTTATACAGGGGCGTAACTAATGAAAAACTGTTTTTT.

The chain recombines TRBV6-5 with TRBJ1-1; no firm D call. Trimming cost V 6 bases and J 0 bases, with 11 bases left between them. This CDR3 has 14 residues. CDR1 MNHEY and CDR2 SVGAGI come from the germline V gene. This chain's CDR3 is CASRPTRMNTEAFF. CDR3 nucleotide sequence: TGTGCCAGCAGGCCGACACGGATGAACACTGAAGCTTTCTTT.

As to this clone: The identical CDR3 is also encoded by other nucleotide sequences in the sample. This rearrangement joins TRBV5-4 to TRBJ1-1, with TRBD1 identical over 8 bases. The CDR3 loop spans 14 amino acids. J was trimmed by 4 bases and V by 5 bases; bases with no gene match: 7. Per the germline V gene, CDR1 is SGHNT and CDR2 is YYREEE (reference sequence). The CDR3 is CASSSTDRGTEAFF. The CDR3 nucleotides read TGTGCCAGCAGTTCTACAGACAGGGGCACTGAAGCTTTCTTT.

V is TRBV6-6 and J is TRBJ2-3; 10 nucleotides line up with TRBD2. Germline CDR1 MNHNY, CDR2 SVGAGI (reference sequence). This CDR3 spans 15 amino acids. V was pared by 4 bases and J by 5 bases, with 6 bases of the junction left unmatched. This CDR3 is CASSFTSGAQDTQYF. CDR3 in DNA: TGTGCCAGCAGTTTCACTAGCGGGGCGCAAGATACGCAGTATTTT.

This clone was observed a few times. The V gene is TRBV30, the J gene TRBJ2-7, with 7 bases that match TRBD2. The germline V gene has CDR1 GTSNPN and CDR2 SVGIG (reference sequence). The V and J ends lost 5 bases and 1 base, in that order; junction bases with no gene match: 8. This CDR3 contains 14 residues. CDR3 loop: CAWGLGGTSYEQYF. The CDR3 DNA reads as TGTGCCTGGGGGCTGGGAGGGACTTCCTACGAGCAGTACTTC.

The chain joins TRBV11-2 to TRBJ2-7; 9 bases are a match to TRBD2. Per germline, CDR1 SGHAT and CDR2 FQNNGV. This CDR3 region has 14 residues. V lost 0 bases, J lost 4 bases, and 1 base stayed unmatched. CDR3 in DNA: TGTGCCAGCAGCTTAGATCTAGCGGGGTACGAGCAGTACTTC. Its protein product is CASSLDLAGYEQYF.

J is TRBJ2-1 and V is TRBV18; 9 bases agree with TRBD2. Trimming cost V 3 bases and J 6 bases; bases outside gene matches: 6. Per germline, CDR1 KGHSH and CDR2 LQKENI. The length of the CDR3 is 15 residues. Here the CDR3 reads CASSPPGLAPNEQFF. DNA of the CDR3: TGTGCCAGCTCACCGCCGGGACTAGCACCCAATGAGCAGTTCTTC.